A selection of T cell receptor beta chains follows, all from one sample in a study of T cells in narcolepsy. Generated by immunoSEQ multiplex PCR, the TCRdb table keeps only in-frame clones and is missing some. The data show tens of thousands of clones, about 84% seen once. Sequences were obtained from CD45RA- memory CD4+ T cells from PBMCs. Receptor source: a human donor with narcolepsy. CDR3s include the opening cysteine and the closing phenylalanine or tryptophan. Each record gives: J gene, D gene, V gene, clone size, CDR3 protein, CDR3 DNA. A D gene is named only where the DNA matches it firmly. Clone size is not always given. Where it is, it says once, few, many or a class for expanded clones.

j_gene: TRBJ1-2
d_gene: .
v_gene: TRBV11-2
abundance: .
CDR3aa: CASSSDGNYGYTF
CDR3nt: TGTGCCAGCAGCTCAGACGGGAACTATGGCTACACCTTC

j_gene: TRBJ1-1
d_gene: TRBD1
v_gene: TRBV2
abundance: .
CDR3aa: CASSDSGQLSEAFF
CDR3nt: TGTGCCAGCAGTGACTCGGGACAGCTTTCTGAAGCTTTCTTT

j_gene: TRBJ1-1
d_gene: .
v_gene: TRBV19
abundance: few
CDR3aa: CASRSGTVSEAFF
CDR3nt: TGTGCCAGTCGGTCAGGGACCGTCTCTGAAGCTTTCTTT

j_gene: TRBJ1-1
d_gene: .
v_gene: TRBV5-4
abundance: .
CDR3aa: CASSGGRLNTEAFF
CDR3nt: TGTGCCAGCAGCGGGGGACGGTTGAACACTGAAGCTTTCTTT

j_gene: TRBJ2-3
d_gene: .
v_gene: TRBV7-3
abundance: .
CDR3aa: CASSLNRDSDTQYF
CDR3nt: TGTGCCAGCAGCTTAAACAGGGATTCAGATACGCAGTATTTT

j_gene: TRBJ2-1
d_gene: .
v_gene: TRBV7-9
abundance: .
CDR3aa: CASSKGVGLAENEQFF
CDR3nt: TGTGCCAGCAGCAAGGGGGTAGGGCTAGCAGAGAATGAGCAGTTCTTC

j_gene: TRBJ1-1
d_gene: .
v_gene: TRBV28
abundance: .
CDR3aa: CASSLLTENTEAFF
CDR3nt: TGTGCCAGCAGTTTACTGACAGAGAACACTGAAGCTTTCTTT

j_gene: TRBJ2-7
d_gene: TRBD2
v_gene: TRBV7-9
abundance: once
CDR3aa: CASQGLAGGYEQYF
CDR3nt: TGTGCCAGCCAAGGACTAGCGGGGGGCTACGAGCAGTACTTC

j_gene: TRBJ2-1
d_gene: TRBD2
v_gene: TRBV6-6
abundance: .
CDR3aa: CASTSGGGYEQFF
CDR3nt: TGTGCCAGCACGTCCGGGGGGGGTTATGAGCAGTTCTTC

j_gene: TRBJ1-2
d_gene: .
v_gene: TRBV28
abundance: .
CDR3aa: CASSLPPGIGYTF
CDR3nt: TGTGCCAGCAGTTTACCCCCCGGGATCGGCTACACCTTC

j_gene: TRBJ2-5
d_gene: .
v_gene: TRBV9
abundance: .
CDR3aa: CASSVSLRPGETQYF
CDR3nt: TGTGCCAGCAGCGTCTCGTTGAGGCCGGGGGAGACCCAGTACTTC

j_gene: TRBJ1-2
d_gene: TRBD1
v_gene: TRBV7-2
abundance: .
CDR3aa: CASSDTGGAEGYTF
CDR3nt: TGTGCCAGCAGCGATACAGGGGGCGCGGAGGGCTACACCTTC

j_gene: TRBJ2-7
d_gene: .
v_gene: TRBV9
abundance: .
CDR3aa: CASSVDGLGRHEQYF
CDR3nt: TGTGCCAGCAGCGTAGATGGGCTGGGGCGGCACGAGCAGTACTTC

j_gene: TRBJ1-3
d_gene: .
v_gene: TRBV14
abundance: few
CDR3aa: CASSLETGNTIYF
CDR3nt: TGTGCCAGCAGCCTAGAGACTGGAAACACCATATATTTT

j_gene: TRBJ2-5
d_gene: .
v_gene: TRBV7-2
abundance: .
CDR3aa: CASSLVAGAQETQYF
CDR3nt: TGTGCCAGCAGCTTGGTGGCGGGGGCCCAAGAGACCCAGTACTTC

j_gene: TRBJ2-2
d_gene: .
v_gene: TRBV7-3
abundance: .
CDR3aa: CASSLDSRHTGELFF
CDR3nt: TGTGCCAGCAGCTTAGACAGCCGCCACACCGGGGAGCTGTTTTTT

j_gene: TRBJ1-4
d_gene: .
v_gene: TRBV11-3
abundance: .
CDR3aa: CATSPSQQCNWESDNEKLFF
CDR3nt: TGTGCCACTTCTCCCAGCCAACAATGCAACTGGGAGTCAGATAATGAAAAACTGTTTTTT

j_gene: TRBJ2-1
d_gene: TRBD2
v_gene: TRBV27
abundance: .
CDR3aa: CASSLGTSPGEQFF
CDR3nt: TGTGCCAGCAGTCTGGGGACTAGCCCGGGGGAGCAGTTCTTC

j_gene: TRBJ1-1
d_gene: .
v_gene: TRBV19
abundance: .
CDR3aa: CASRNRFTEPEAFF
CDR3nt: TGTGCCAGTAGAAACAGGTTTACGGAACCTGAAGCTTTCTTT

j_gene: TRBJ1-1
d_gene: .
v_gene: TRBV6-1
abundance: .
CDR3aa: CASSEYHQLGVEAFF
CDR3nt: TGTGCCAGCAGTGAATACCACCAGCTCGGGGTTGAAGCTTTCTTT

j_gene: TRBJ2-5
d_gene: .
v_gene: TRBV21-1
abundance: .
CDR3aa: CASTNGTSGGPKPYF
CDR3nt: TGTGCCAGCACCAACGGGACTAGCGGGGGCCCTAAACCGTACTTC

j_gene: TRBJ1-6
d_gene: .
v_gene: TRBV11-2
abundance: .
CDR3aa: CASSFRERAGFSPLHF
CDR3nt: TGTGCCAGCAGCTTCCGAGAGAGGGCAGGGTTTTCACCCCTCCACTTT

j_gene: TRBJ1-5
d_gene: .
v_gene: TRBV4-3
abundance: .
CDR3aa: CATALGAGQPQHF
CDR3nt: TGCGCCACCGCACTGGGGGCAGGGCAGCCCCAGCATTTT

j_gene: TRBJ2-5
d_gene: TRBD2
v_gene: TRBV7-2
abundance: .
CDR3aa: CASSSLPGGGAAETQYF
CDR3nt: TGTGCCAGCAGCTCCCTACCCGGCGGGGGGGCCGCGGAGACCCAGTACTTC

j_gene: TRBJ2-5
d_gene: .
v_gene: TRBV5-4
abundance: few
CDR3aa: CASSLEMEGETQYF
CDR3nt: TGTGCCAGCAGCTTGGAAATGGAAGGAGAGACCCAGTACTTC

j_gene: TRBJ1-2
d_gene: .
v_gene: TRBV5-1
abundance: .
CDR3aa: CASRLRGYTF
CDR3nt: TGCGCCAGCAGACTGAGGGGCTACACCTTC

j_gene: TRBJ2-1
d_gene: .
v_gene: TRBV15
abundance: .
CDR3aa: CATSRVSFSTDNEQFF
CDR3nt: TGTGCCACCAGCAGAGTTAGCTTTAGTACTGACAATGAGCAGTTCTTC

j_gene: TRBJ1-6
d_gene: TRBD1
v_gene: TRBV9
abundance: .
CDR3aa: CASSPRQEGAGSPLHF
CDR3nt: TGTGCCAGCAGCCCCAGACAGGAGGGGGCAGGCTCACCCCTCCACTTT

j_gene: TRBJ1-2
d_gene: .
v_gene: TRBV14
abundance: .
CDR3aa: CASSQGRIRGDYGYTF
CDR3nt: TGTGCCAGCAGCCAAGGCCGAATCCGTGGCGACTATGGCTACACCTTC

j_gene: TRBJ2-5
d_gene: .
v_gene: TRBV2
abundance: .
CDR3aa: CASTPYGQETQYF
CDR3nt: TGTGCCAGCACCCCCTACGGCCAAGAGACCCAGTACTTC

j_gene: TRBJ1-5
d_gene: TRBD1
v_gene: TRBV19
abundance: .
CDR3aa: CASSAQGARNQPQHF
CDR3nt: TGTGCCAGTAGTGCCCAGGGGGCACGGAATCAGCCCCAGCATTTT

j_gene: TRBJ1-1
d_gene: .
v_gene: TRBV7-3
abundance: .
CDR3aa: CASSPSGPNTEAFF
CDR3nt: TGTGCCAGCAGCCCCTCGGGACCTAACACTGAAGCTTTCTTT

j_gene: TRBJ2-3
d_gene: .
v_gene: TRBV6-4
abundance: .
CDR3aa: CASSEWRDTDTQYF
CDR3nt: TGTGCCAGCAGTGAATGGCGTGATACAGATACGCAGTATTTT

j_gene: TRBJ2-3
d_gene: TRBD2
v_gene: TRBV9
abundance: .
CDR3aa: CASSVASASGAGDTQYF
CDR3nt: TGTGCCAGCAGCGTAGCTTCGGCTAGCGGGGCCGGGGATACGCAGTATTTT

j_gene: TRBJ2-3
d_gene: TRBD1
v_gene: TRBV28
abundance: once
CDR3aa: CASSPQGGAADTQYF
CDR3nt: TGTGCCAGCAGTCCCCAAGGGGGCGCAGCAGATACGCAGTATTTT

j_gene: TRBJ2-7
d_gene: .
v_gene: TRBV27
abundance: .
CDR3aa: CASSLSARYEQYF
CDR3nt: TGTGCCAGCAGTTTATCGGCCAGGTACGAGCAGTACTTC

j_gene: TRBJ2-5
d_gene: .
v_gene: TRBV9
abundance: .
CDR3aa: CASSAGMGATVLTQYF
CDR3nt: TGTGCCAGCAGCGCGGGAATGGGGGCTACCGTACTTACCCAGTACTTC

j_gene: TRBJ2-5
d_gene: TRBD2
v_gene: TRBV7-3
abundance: few
CDR3aa: CASSLSPSGGGETQYF
CDR3nt: TGTGCCAGCAGCCTAAGTCCTAGCGGGGGCGGGGAGACCCAGTACTTC

j_gene: TRBJ1-2
d_gene: .
v_gene: TRBV19
abundance: once
CDR3aa: CASRSSGRSYGYTF
CDR3nt: TGTGCCAGTCGCTCCTCGGGACGGAGCTATGGCTACACCTTC

j_gene: TRBJ2-2
d_gene: TRBD1
v_gene: TRBV6-5
abundance: few
CDR3aa: CASRKQGTGELFF
CDR3nt: TGTGCCAGCAGGAAACAGGGGACCGGGGAGCTGTTTTTT

j_gene: TRBJ1-1
d_gene: .
v_gene: TRBV28
abundance: .
CDR3aa: CASSWAQGTTNTEAFF
CDR3nt: TGTGCCAGCAGCTGGGCCCAGGGGACTACGAACACTGAAGCTTTCTTT